This T cell receptor beta chain was sequenced during a study of blood T cell repertoires in COVID-19. The germline V gene has CDR1 SGHRS and CDR2 YFSETQ. The CDR3 covers 15 residues. The V gene end was trimmed by 0 bases and the J gene end by 5 bases; junction bases not matched to a gene: 6. Across about two dozen US areas, participants ranged in age from 18 to 89 years. The method was immunoSEQ multiplex PCR; TCRdb's version includes in-frame clones alone and lacks a portion of them. Here the sample spans around 230,000 clones, 70% to 85% being singletons. The sequence derives from a man between 40 and 49 years old who had recovered from COVID-19. Sequenced: PBMCs or T cells enriched from blood (not recorded which). The V and J genes are TRBV5-1 and TRBJ1-2; 8 nucleotides line up with TRBD1. This CDR3 is CASSLGGQGRYGYTF. CDR3 bases: TGCGCCAGCAGCTTGGGAGGACAGGGTCGGTATGGCTACACCTTC. Drawing the rest from reference TRBV5-1 and TRBJ1-2, the complete variable domain is KAGVTQTPRYLIKTRGQQVTLSCSPISGHRSVSWYQQTPGQGLQFLFEYFSETQRNKGNFPGRFSGRQFSNSRSEMNVSTLELGDSALYLCASSLGGQGRYGYTFGSGTRLTVV.